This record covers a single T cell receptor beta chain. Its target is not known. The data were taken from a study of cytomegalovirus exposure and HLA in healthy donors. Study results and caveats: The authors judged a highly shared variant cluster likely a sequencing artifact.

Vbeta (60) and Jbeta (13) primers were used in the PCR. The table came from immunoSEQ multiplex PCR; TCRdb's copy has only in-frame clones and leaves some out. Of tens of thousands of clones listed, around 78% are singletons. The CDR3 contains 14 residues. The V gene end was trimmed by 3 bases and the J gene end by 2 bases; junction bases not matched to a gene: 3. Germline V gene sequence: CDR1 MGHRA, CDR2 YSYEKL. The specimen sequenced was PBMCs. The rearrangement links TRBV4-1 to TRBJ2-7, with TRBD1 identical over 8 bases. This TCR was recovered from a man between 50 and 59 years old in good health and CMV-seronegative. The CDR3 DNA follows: TGCGCCAGCAGCCAGCCGGGACAGGCCTACGAGCAGTACTTC. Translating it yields CASSQPGQAYEQYF.